Listed below are T cell receptor beta chains from one sample, sequenced in a study of OX40 agonist ivuxolimab in advanced cancers. The protocol was immunoSEQ multiplex PCR, while the TCRdb copy is restricted to in-frame clones and leaves out a portion. The sample consists of tens of thousands of clones, approximately 84% of them appearing once. Specimen: CD4+ or CD8+ T cells sorted from blood, collected in a trial of the OX40 agonist ivuxolimab. The receptors shown here come from an adult with an advanced solid tumor such as melanoma, head and neck, liver or kidney cancer. CDR3s leave out the opening cysteine and the closing phenylalanine or tryptophan. Fields, in order: J gene, V gene, CDR3 protein.

j_call: TRBJ1-1
v_call: TRBV5-1
cdr3_aa: ASSSRDTEAF

j_call: TRBJ2-3
v_call: TRBV27
cdr3_aa: ASSIMGPDTQY

j_call: TRBJ1-1
v_call: TRBV13
cdr3_aa: ASTGDTEAF

j_call: TRBJ2-7
v_call: TRBV4-3
cdr3_aa: ASSQADTGPYEQY

j_call: TRBJ1-6
v_call: TRBV5-1
cdr3_aa: ASSFNQVLSPLH

j_call: TRBJ2-7
v_call: TRBV5-6
cdr3_aa: ASSQGDPAYEQY

j_call: TRBJ2-2
v_call: TRBV9
cdr3_aa: ASREGSSNTGELF

j_call: TRBJ2-1
v_call: TRBV14
cdr3_aa: ASSQCGGCSGRINEQF

j_call: TRBJ2-5
v_call: TRBV11-3
cdr3_aa: ASSSSGGRETQY

j_call: TRBJ2-1
v_call: TRBV14
cdr3_aa: ASSPVPGGPSYNEQF

j_call: TRBJ1-5
v_call: TRBV19
cdr3_aa: ASSIGIGQQPQH

j_call: TRBJ2-7
v_call: TRBV4-3
cdr3_aa: ASSQDRGYEQY

j_call: TRBJ1-1
v_call: TRBV10-3
cdr3_aa: AIMTSQGAEAF

j_call: TRBJ2-3
v_call: TRBV9
cdr3_aa: ASSVEDGTTDTQY

j_call: TRBJ1-2
v_call: TRBV29-1
cdr3_aa: SVEDGRGLYGYT

j_call: TRBJ2-1
v_call: TRBV11-1
cdr3_aa: ASSFVLAVPEQF

j_call: TRBJ2-3
v_call: TRBV4-1
cdr3_aa: ASSQGTSRSTDTQY

j_call: TRBJ2-3
v_call: TRBV7-9
cdr3_aa: ASSLVQMDSTDTQY

j_call: TRBJ2-5
v_call: TRBV9
cdr3_aa: ASAVGGWAGETQY

j_call: TRBJ2-7
v_call: TRBV5-5
cdr3_aa: ASSFSRTDYTEQY

j_call: TRBJ1-2
v_call: TRBV2
cdr3_aa: ASSGTSDRAGYT

j_call: TRBJ1-2
v_call: TRBV27
cdr3_aa: ASMGQGTNYGYT

j_call: TRBJ2-5
v_call: TRBV5-1
cdr3_aa: ASSFSQEKTQY

j_call: TRBJ1-2
v_call: TRBV5-4
cdr3_aa: ASSSRGGGYGYT

j_call: TRBJ2-1
v_call: TRBV7-9
cdr3_aa: ASSLGERQF

j_call: TRBJ1-3
v_call: TRBV9
cdr3_aa: ASSRGWDGTGNTIY

j_call: TRBJ2-1
v_call: TRBV19
cdr3_aa: ASSISSGRGNEQF

j_call: TRBJ2-2
v_call: TRBV9
cdr3_aa: ASSPPGQGARFDTGELF

j_call: TRBJ2-1
v_call: TRBV19
cdr3_aa: ASSRTSGAYHSYNEQF

j_call: TRBJ1-1
v_call: TRBV6-5
cdr3_aa: ASSYYGLAF

j_call: TRBJ1-1
v_call: TRBV13
cdr3_aa: ASSPPDPDTEAF

j_call: TRBJ1-1
v_call: TRBV13
cdr3_aa: ASSPPGRGTEAF

j_call: TRBJ2-3
v_call: TRBV9
cdr3_aa: ASSVGLGREATDTQY

j_call: TRBJ2-3
v_call: TRBV27
cdr3_aa: ASSLIEAGGGTDTQY

j_call: TRBJ1-4
v_call: TRBV27
cdr3_aa: ASSIENSQKLF

j_call: TRBJ1-1
v_call: TRBV6-5
cdr3_aa: ASSYAPGANTEAF

j_call: TRBJ2-1
v_call: TRBV4-2
cdr3_aa: ASSQAAGLAGSGHNEQF

j_call: TRBJ1-6
v_call: TRBV2
cdr3_aa: ASILDSGSYNSPLH

j_call: TRBJ1-5
v_call: TRBV6-5
cdr3_aa: ASSYLGNQPQH

j_call: TRBJ2-1
v_call: TRBV6-6
cdr3_aa: ASGPNEQF